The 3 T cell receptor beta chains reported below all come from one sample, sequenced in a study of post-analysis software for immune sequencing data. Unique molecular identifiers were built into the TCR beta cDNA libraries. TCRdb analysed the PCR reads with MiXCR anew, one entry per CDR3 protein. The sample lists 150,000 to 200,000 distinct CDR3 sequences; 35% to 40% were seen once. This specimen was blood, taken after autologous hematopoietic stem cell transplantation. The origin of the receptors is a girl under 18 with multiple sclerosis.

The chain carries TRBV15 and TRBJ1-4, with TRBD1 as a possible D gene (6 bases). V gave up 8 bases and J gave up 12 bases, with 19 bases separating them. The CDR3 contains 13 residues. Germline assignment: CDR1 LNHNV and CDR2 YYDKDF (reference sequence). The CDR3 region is CATSLGGGFELFF. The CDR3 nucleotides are TGTGCCACCTCCTTGGGTGGGGGCTTTGAACTGTTTTTT. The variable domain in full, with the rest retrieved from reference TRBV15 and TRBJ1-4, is DAMVIQNPRYQVTQFGKPVTLSCSQTLNHNVMYWYQQKSSQAPKLLFHYYDKDFNNEADTPDNFQSRRPNTSFCFLDIRSPGLGDTAMYLCATSLGGGFELFFGSGTQLSVL.

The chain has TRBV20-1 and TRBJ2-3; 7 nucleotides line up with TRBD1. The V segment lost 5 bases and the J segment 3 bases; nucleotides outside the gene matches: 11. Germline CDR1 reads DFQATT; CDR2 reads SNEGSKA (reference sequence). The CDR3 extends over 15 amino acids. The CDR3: CSAQVPGQTTDTQYF. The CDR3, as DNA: TGCAGTGCTCAGGTACCGGGACAGACTACAGATACGCAGTATTTT.

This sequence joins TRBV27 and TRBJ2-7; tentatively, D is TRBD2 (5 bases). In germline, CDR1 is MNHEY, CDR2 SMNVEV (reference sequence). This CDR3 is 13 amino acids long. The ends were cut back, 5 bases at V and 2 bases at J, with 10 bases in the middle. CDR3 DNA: TGTGCCAGCAGTCCCACGGGGACCTACGAGCAGTACTTC. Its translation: CASSPTGTYEQYF.